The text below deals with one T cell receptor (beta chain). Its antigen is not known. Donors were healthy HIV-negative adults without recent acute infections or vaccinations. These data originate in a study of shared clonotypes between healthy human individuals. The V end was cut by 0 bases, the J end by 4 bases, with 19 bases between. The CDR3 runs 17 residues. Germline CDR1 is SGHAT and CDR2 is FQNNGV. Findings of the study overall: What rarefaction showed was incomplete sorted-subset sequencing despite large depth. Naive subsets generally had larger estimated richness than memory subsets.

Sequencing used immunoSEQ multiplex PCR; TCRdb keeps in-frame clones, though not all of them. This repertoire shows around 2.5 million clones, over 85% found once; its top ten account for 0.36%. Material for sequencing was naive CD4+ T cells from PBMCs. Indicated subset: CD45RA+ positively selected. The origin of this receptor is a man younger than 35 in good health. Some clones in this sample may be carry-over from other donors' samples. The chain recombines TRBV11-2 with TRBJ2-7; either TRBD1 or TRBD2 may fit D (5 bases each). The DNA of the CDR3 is TGTGCCAGCAGCTTAGACCGGTGGCAGGGAGCACTGTACGAGCAGTACTTC. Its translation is CASSLDRWQGALYEQYF. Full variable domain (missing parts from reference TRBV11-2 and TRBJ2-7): EAGVAQSPRYKIIEKRQSVAFWCNPISGHATLYWYQQILGQGPKLLIQFQNNGVVDDSQLPKDRFSAERLKGVDSTLKIQPAKLEDSAVYLCASSLDRWQGALYEQYFGPGTRLTVT.